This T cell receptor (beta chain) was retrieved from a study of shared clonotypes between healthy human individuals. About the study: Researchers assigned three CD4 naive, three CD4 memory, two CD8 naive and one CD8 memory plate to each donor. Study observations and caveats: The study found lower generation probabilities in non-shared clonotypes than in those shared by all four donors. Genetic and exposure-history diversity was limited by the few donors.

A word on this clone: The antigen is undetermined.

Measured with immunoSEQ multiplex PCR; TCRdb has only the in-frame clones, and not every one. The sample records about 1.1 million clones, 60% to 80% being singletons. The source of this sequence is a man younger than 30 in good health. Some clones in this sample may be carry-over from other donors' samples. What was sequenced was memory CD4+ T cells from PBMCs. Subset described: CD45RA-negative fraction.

DNA for the CDR3: TGTGCCAGCAGTGGGGGGAACCAAGAGACCCAGTACTTC. It is translated as CASSGGNQETQYF. The rearrangement joins TRBV2 to TRBJ2-5, with D possibly called TRBD1 or TRBD2 (5 bases each). Trimming pared 4 bases from V and 0 bases from J, leaving 6 bases between. This CDR3 is built from 13 residues. Germline V gene data show CDR1 as SNHLY and CDR2 as FYNNEI.